The 22 T cell receptor beta chains below come from one sample, sequenced in a study of tumor-infiltrating lymphocytes in oesophageal squamous cell carcinoma. Via MiXCR, TCRdb re-called the PCR reads, giving one row per CDR3 protein. This table holds 15,000 to 20,000 distinct CDR3 sequences, roughly 40% found once. Sequenced material: normal esophageal tissue next to the tumor. These receptors all stem from a female donor with esophageal squamous cell carcinoma.

This chain joins TRBV12-3 or TRBV12-4 and TRBJ2-6, with D perhaps matching TRBD2 (5 bases). The CDR3 loop spans 15 amino acids. V was clipped by 7 bases and J by 4 bases, with 14 bases between them. This CDR3 reads CASKGRGSGANVLTF. CDR3 nucleotide sequence: TGTGCCAGCAAGGGCCGCGGGTCCGGGGCCAACGTCCTGACTTTC.

The genes are TRBV10-3 and TRBJ2-5, with D possibly called TRBD1 or TRBD2 (5 bases each). The J call may be in error: the DNA end matches TRBJ2-1 better. Germline V gives CDR1 ENHRY, CDR2 SYGVKD. The CDR3 spans 17 residues. As DNA, the CDR3 is TGTGCCATCAGTGAACCCGAGGGGCGGCAATTGTACAATGAGCAGTTCTTC. Protein product: CAISEPEGRQLYNEQFF.

This clonotype was seen many times. The CDR3, as DNA: TGTGCCAGCTCACCACTGCCCGGGACAGGGCGGAATGGGGCTACCGGGGAGCTGTTTTTT. Its protein is CASSPLPGTGRNGATGELFF. The chain combines TRBV18 with TRBJ2-2; 9 bases match TRBD1. The CDR3 extends over 20 amino acids. J was trimmed by 5 bases and V by 1 base; bases with no gene match: 17. Per the germline V gene, CDR1 is KGHSH and CDR2 is LQKENI.

This clonotype came up many times. The chain recombines TRBV28 with TRBJ1-5; D gene uncertain. CDR1 and CDR2 from the germline V gene are MDHEN and SYDVKM. The V end was cut by 3 bases, the J end by 4 bases, with 7 bases between. This CDR3 is 13 amino acids long. CDR3 in amino acids: CASSFLGNQPQHF. The CDR3 region has the DNA TGTGCCAGCAGTTTTCTGGGGAATCAGCCCCAGCATTTT.

The chain combines TRBV7-2 with TRBJ2-5; 7 bases are shared with TRBD2. The J call could be wrong; TRBJ2-1 is a better fit for the DNA end. Germline CDR1 is SGHTA and CDR2 is FQGNSA. The CDR3 runs 15 residues. CDR3 coding DNA: TGTGCCAGCAGCAGGTACGGGAGGTCTTACAATGAGCAGTTCTTC. Protein sequence: CASSRYGRSYNEQFF.

This rearrangement joins TRBV12-3 or TRBV12-4 to TRBJ2-5, with a weak D call TRBD1 (6 bases). CDR3 length equals 14 residues. With 8 bases removed from V and 2 bases from J, the gap between germline ends came to 15 bases. CDR3 coding DNA: TGTGCCAGCCACTACAGGGCTGCACAAGAGACCCAGTACTTC. This sequence encodes CASHYRAAQETQYF.

About this clonotype itself: Since a much larger clone is just one base distant, this may be a read error. The rearrangement uses TRBV25-1 and TRBJ2-7; D remains ambiguous. The germline gives CDR1 MGHDK, CDR2 SYGVNS. This CDR3 is built from 13 residues. Trimming pared 6 bases from V and 7 bases from J, leaving 16 bases between. The CDR3 DNA follows: TGTGCCAGCAGCCTGAGCTCCTACAATGAGCAGTACTTC. Translated, it gives CASSLSSYNEQYF.

Remarks on this clonotype: This is likely a read error, given that the CDR3 carries no conserved phenylalanine or tryptophan at its end. Because the CDR3's place on the DNA is in doubt, the DNA is left out and the CDR3 is given as listed by TCRdb. The chain combines TRBV11-1 with TRBJ2-1; the D segment call TRBD2 is taken from the table without a DNA check. From its first to its last residue, the CDR3 has 17 amino acids. Germline CDR1 and CDR2: SGHAT and FQDESV (reference sequence). The CDR3 sequence is CASSPGLNRNSPLHFGS.

This clonotype was seen more than once but under ten times. The rearrangement joins TRBV7-2 to TRBJ1-1; D is ambiguous. The V end was cut by 2 bases, the J end by 4 bases, with 8 bases between. Germline lookup yields CDR1 SGHTA and CDR2 FQGNSA. The CDR3 is made up of 13 amino acids. Written as DNA, the CDR3 is TGTGCCAGCAGCTTATCCAAAGGCACTGAAGCTTTCTTT. Amino acid sequence: CASSLSKGTEAFF.

This chain connects TRBV2 to TRBJ1-4; D gene unclear. The V gene lost 6 bases and the J gene lost 2 bases, with 7 bases spanning the gap. The germline gives CDR1 SNHLY, CDR2 FYNNEI. CDR3 length equals 13 residues. The CDR3 protein is CASREETNEKLFF. CDR3 DNA sequence: TGTGCCAGCAGGGAGGAGACTAATGAAAAACTGTTTTTT.

This clonotype was detected many times. A much larger clone differs by one base, so this may be a read error. This rearrangement joins TRBV5-4 to TRBJ2-7; D unclear. CDR1 is SGHNT, CDR2 YYREEE, per germline (reference sequence). This CDR3 has 12 residues. V lost 5 bases and J lost 7, with 13 bases in between. The CDR3 coding sequence is TGTGCCAGCAGTCACCCTGGCAATGAGCAGTACTTC. This translates into CASSHPGNEQYF.

As regards this clonotype: This clone may be a read error of a much larger clone one base away. The gene calls are TRBV2 and TRBJ2-4; D uncertain. The assigned J gene may be wrong: the sequence end matches TRBJ2-7 better. The CDR3 is 12 residues long. Germline lookup yields CDR1 SNHLY and CDR2 FYNNEI. The CDR3 nucleotides are TGTGCCAGCAGTGCTAGGCGATACGAGCAGTACTTC. Encoded protein: CASSARRYEQYF.

This clonotype was detected ten times or more. The chain links TRBV28 to TRBJ1-2; tentatively, D is TRBD1 (5 bases). CDR3 length: 14 amino acids. The ends were cut back, 5 bases at V and 4 bases at J, with 14 bases in the middle. Germline values: CDR1 MDHEN, CDR2 SYDVKM. CDR3 protein: CASSLLQAFYGYTF. The CDR3, as DNA: TGTGCCAGCAGTCTATTACAGGCGTTCTATGGCTACACCTTC.

This clonotype was observed many times. The CDR3 here is CASRTGTGVKTQYF. For the CDR3, the DNA is TGTGCCAGCCGTACCGGGACAGGGGTAAAGACCCAGTACTTC. The chain is built from TRBV11-2 and TRBJ2-5, with 10 bases identical to TRBD1. J gave up 6 bases and V 8 bases, and 9 bases lay outside the gene matches. The CDR3 covers 14 residues. Germline V gene sequence: CDR1 SGHAT, CDR2 FQNNGV.

For this clonotype: The missing conserved phenylalanine or tryptophan at the end of this CDR3 makes a read error likely. The limits of the CDR3 on the DNA are not certain, so only TCRdb's listed CDR3 is given. V usage is TRBV28 and J usage is TRBJ2-1; the table's TRBD2 call for D was not verified on the DNA. Ends included, the CDR3 has 18 residues. Germline V gene data show CDR1 as MDHEN and CDR2 as SYDVKM. CDR3 in amino acids: CASSSATSRPLYEQYFGS.

This clonotype was seen once. This chain joins TRBV7-8 and TRBJ2-4; D unresolved. TRBJ2-7 explains the end of the DNA better; the J call may be wrong. This CDR3 contains 17 residues. In germline, CDR1 is SGHVS, CDR2 FQNEAQ. CDR3 DNA: TGTGCCAGCAGCGCACCATCCGAGAACCTCAAGAATTACGAGCAGTACTTC. Translated: CASSAPSENLKNYEQYF.

This clonotype was seen ten or more times. The gene calls are TRBV2 and TRBJ2-4; either TRBD1 or TRBD2 may supply D (6 bases each). Trimming took 7 bases from V and 7 from J, leaving 14 bases between them. CDR1 and CDR2 from the germline V gene are SNHLY and FYNNEI. CDR3 length equals 13 residues. The CDR3 loop is CASTLTGGNIQYF. The CDR3 coding sequence is TGTGCCAGCACTTTGACAGGAGGGAACATTCAGTACTTC.

This clonotype was counted a few times. The chain joins TRBV7-9 to TRBJ2-1; 9 nucleotides align to TRBD2. This CDR3 spans 15 amino acids. Germline-derived CDR1 and CDR2 are SEHNR and FQNEAQ (reference sequence). The V segment lost 6 bases and the J segment 5 bases; nucleotides outside the gene matches: 8. CDR3 sequence (DNA): TGTGCCAGCAGTACATGGACTAGCGAGAACAATGAGCAGTTCTTC. Its protein is CASSTWTSENNEQFF.

This chain links TRBV2 with TRBJ2-6; 14 bases match TRBD2. Trimming at V came to 6 bases and at J to 3 bases, leaving 4 bases not matched to a gene. The CDR3 totals 17 residues. Looked up from germline, CDR1 is SNHLY and CDR2 is FYNNEI. This CDR3 is CASRGLAGVGGANVLTF. Here the CDR3 DNA reads TGTGCCAGCAGGGGACTAGCGGGAGTGGGTGGGGCCAACGTCCTGACTTTC.

The chain links TRBV5-1 to TRBJ1-6, with D possibly being TRBD1 (6 bases). The V end was cut by 0 bases, the J end by 6 bases, with 10 bases between. The CDR3 length is 15 residues. CDR1 and CDR2 from the germline V gene are SGHRS and YFSETQ. CDR3: CASSLEGGSNSPLHF. The DNA for the CDR3 is TGCGCCAGCAGCTTGGAGGGGGGGAGTAATTCACCCCTCCACTTT.

V usage is TRBV5-8 and J usage is TRBJ1-5; weak D call: TRBD1 (6 bases). With 1 base removed from V and 5 bases from J, the gap between germline ends came to 13 bases. Germline CDR1 and CDR2: SGHTS and YDEGEE. The CDR3 consists of 15 residues. The CDR3 is CASSLSPGAHQPQHF. The CDR3 DNA is TGTGCCAGCAGCTTGAGTCCGGGGGCGCATCAGCCCCAGCATTTT.

V is TRBV6-8 and J is TRBJ2-6; TRBD1 agrees at 8 bases. The J call may be faulty, since TRBJ2-7 better matches the DNA end. The CDR3 is made up of 15 amino acids. Germline-derived CDR1 and CDR2 are MNHGY and SAAAGT. The CDR3 DNA is TGTGCCAGCAGGCTACAGGACAGGGCATCCTACGAGCAGTACTTC. It translates to CASRLQDRASYEQYF.